This T cell receptor beta chain was profiled in a study of T cell responses to AZD1222 COVID-19 vaccine. Study conclusions and caveats: Repertoires were obtained solely post-peak T cell response. Elevations in Spike-specific TCR breadth and depth followed administration of two AZD1222 doses.

Comment on this clone: As yet, its antigen is unknown.

Sequencing used immunoSEQ multiplex PCR; TCRdb keeps in-frame clones, though not all of them. The sample includes 100,000 to 150,000 clones, roughly 88% of them seen just once. This CDR3 contains 15 residues. V gave up 5 bases and J gave up 3 bases; unmatched junction bases: 4. The germline V gene has CDR1 LNHDA and CDR2 SQIVND (reference sequence). This sequence joins TRBV19 and TRBJ2-2, with 9 bases fitting TRBD1. This receptor was identified in an adult who received the AZD1222 COVID-19 vaccine. The specimen was peripheral blood, collected 28 days after the second AZD1222 dose. The CDR3 DNA reads TGTGCCAGTAGTTACAGGGGGCGGGACACCGGGGAGCTGTTTTTT. Translated: CASSYRGRDTGELFF. The variable domain in full, completed from reference TRBV19 and TRBJ2-2, reads DGGITQSPKYLFRKEGQNVTLSCEQNLNHDAMYWYRQDPGQGLRLIYYSQIVNDFQKGDIAEGYSVSREKKESFPLTVTSAQKNPTAFYLCASSYRGRDTGELFFGEGSRLTVL.